A single T cell receptor (beta chain) is shown here with its context. Its antigen is undetermined. The V and J ends lost 0 bases and 3 bases respectively, with 11 bases between them. Germline V gene data show CDR1 as MNHEY and CDR2 as SVGAGI. The CDR3 has 15 residues. Clones were sequenced by immunoSEQ multiplex PCR, and TCRdb holds only the in-frame ones, with some missing. Of some 310,000 clones in the sample, about 80% are singletons; the top ten hold 5% to 7%. This specimen belongs to a study of cytotoxic CD8 clonotypes in ibrutinib-treated CLL. As for the study in general: Among responders, roughly 24 were partial and 2 complete; after median about 72 months, about 15 stayed remitted and some twelve progressed.

Study results and limitations: In sustained-remission versus progressing patients, sampling times differed.

The rearrangement uses TRBV6-5 and TRBJ1-2; possibly TRBD1 for D (5 bases). The receptor comes from a human donor with chronic lymphocytic leukemia. Source: PBMCs, taken before ibrutinib treatment. Here the CDR3 DNA reads TGTGCCAGCAGTTACTCGTGGGGACCCCACTATGGCTACACCTTC. It yields the protein CASSYSWGPHYGYTF.